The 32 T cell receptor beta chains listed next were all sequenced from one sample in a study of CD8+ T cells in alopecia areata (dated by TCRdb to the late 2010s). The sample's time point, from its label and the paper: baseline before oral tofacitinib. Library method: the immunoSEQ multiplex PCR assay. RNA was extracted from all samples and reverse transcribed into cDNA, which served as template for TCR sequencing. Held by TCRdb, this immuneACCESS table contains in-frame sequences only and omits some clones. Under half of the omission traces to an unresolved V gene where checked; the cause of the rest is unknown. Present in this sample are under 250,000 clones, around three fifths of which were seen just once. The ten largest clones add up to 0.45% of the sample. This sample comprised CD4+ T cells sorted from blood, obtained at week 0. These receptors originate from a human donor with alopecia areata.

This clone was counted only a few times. CDR3 nucleotide sequence: TGTGCCAGCAGTTTGACAGGGGTCTCTGGGGCCAACGTCCTGACTTTC. Residues: CASSLTGVSGANVLTF. This chain uses TRBV27 with TRBJ2-6; TRBD1 aligns across 8 bases. Unmatched junction bases numbered 1, after V lost 3 bases and J lost 0 bases. In germline, CDR1 is MNHEY, CDR2 SMNVEV (reference sequence). The CDR3 sequence is 16 residues long.

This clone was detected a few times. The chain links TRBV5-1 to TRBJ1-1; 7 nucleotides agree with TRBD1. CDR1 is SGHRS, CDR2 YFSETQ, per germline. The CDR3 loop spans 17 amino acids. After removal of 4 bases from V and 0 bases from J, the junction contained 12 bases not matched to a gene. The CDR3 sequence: CASSLGTVGGMNTEAFF. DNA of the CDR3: TGCGCCAGCAGCCTGGGGACAGTCGGAGGGATGAACACTGAAGCTTTCTTT.

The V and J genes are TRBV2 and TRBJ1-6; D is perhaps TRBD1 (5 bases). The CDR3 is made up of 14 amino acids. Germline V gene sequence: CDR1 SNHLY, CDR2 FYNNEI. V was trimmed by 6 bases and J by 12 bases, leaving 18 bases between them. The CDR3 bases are TGTGCCAGCAGGGGCCTACCCCCGGGGGGACCCCTCCACTTT. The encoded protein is CASRGLPPGGPLHF.

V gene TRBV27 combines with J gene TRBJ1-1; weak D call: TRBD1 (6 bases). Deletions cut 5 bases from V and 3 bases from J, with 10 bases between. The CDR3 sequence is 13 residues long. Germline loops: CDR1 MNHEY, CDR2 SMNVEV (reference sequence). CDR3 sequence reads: CASSRQADTEAFF. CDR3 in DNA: TGTGCCAGCAGTCGACAGGCGGACACTGAAGCTTTCTTT.

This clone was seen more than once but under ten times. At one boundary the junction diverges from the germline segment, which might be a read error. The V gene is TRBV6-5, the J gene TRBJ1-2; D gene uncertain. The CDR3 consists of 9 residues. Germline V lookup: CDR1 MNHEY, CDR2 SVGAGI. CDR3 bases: TGTGCCAGCGCCGAGTGCCCCTACTTC. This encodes CASAECPYF.

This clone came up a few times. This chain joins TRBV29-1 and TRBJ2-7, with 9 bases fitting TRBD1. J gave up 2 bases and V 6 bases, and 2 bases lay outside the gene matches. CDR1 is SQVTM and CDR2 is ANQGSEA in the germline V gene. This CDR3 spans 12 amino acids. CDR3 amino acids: CSVGQGTYEQYF. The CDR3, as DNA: TGCAGCGTGGGACAGGGCACCTACGAGCAGTACTTC.

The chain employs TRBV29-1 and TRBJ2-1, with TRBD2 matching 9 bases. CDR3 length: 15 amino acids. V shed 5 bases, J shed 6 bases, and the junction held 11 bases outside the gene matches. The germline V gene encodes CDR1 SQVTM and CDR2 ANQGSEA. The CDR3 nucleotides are TGCAGCGTTACGCCAGCGGGAGGCCCTTTCAATGAGCAGTTCTTC. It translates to CSVTPAGGPFNEQFF.

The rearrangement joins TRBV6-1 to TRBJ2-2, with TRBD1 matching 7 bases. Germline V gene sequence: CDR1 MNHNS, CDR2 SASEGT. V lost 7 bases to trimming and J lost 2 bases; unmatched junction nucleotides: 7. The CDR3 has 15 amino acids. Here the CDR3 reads CASIQGTVNTGELFF. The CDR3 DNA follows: TGTGCCAGCATTCAGGGGACAGTTAACACCGGGGAGCTGTTTTTT.

The chain's CDR3 is CSVAQLLTTPTNTGELFF. The DNA of the CDR3 is TGCAGCGTGGCGCAACTATTGACGACCCCGACGAACACCGGGGAGCTGTTTTTT. This chain joins TRBV29-1 and TRBJ2-2; D gene unclear. Germline V gene data show CDR1 as SQVTM and CDR2 as ANQGSEA. The germline V and J ends were trimmed by 6 bases and 0 bases, with 23 bases remaining between them. The CDR3 has 18 residues.

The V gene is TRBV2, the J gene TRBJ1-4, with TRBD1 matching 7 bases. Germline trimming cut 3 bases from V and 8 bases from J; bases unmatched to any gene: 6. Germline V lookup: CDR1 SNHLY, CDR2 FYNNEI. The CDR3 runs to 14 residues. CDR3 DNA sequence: TGTGCCAGCAGTGAGGAGACAGGGCACGAAAAACTGTTTTTT. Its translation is CASSEETGHEKLFF.

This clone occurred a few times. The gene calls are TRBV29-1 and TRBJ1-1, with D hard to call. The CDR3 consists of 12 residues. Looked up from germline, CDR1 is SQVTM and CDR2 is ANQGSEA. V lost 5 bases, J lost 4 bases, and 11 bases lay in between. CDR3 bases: TGCAGCGTTCTCCAGCTGGGCACTGAAGCTTTCTTT. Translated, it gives CSVLQLGTEAFF.

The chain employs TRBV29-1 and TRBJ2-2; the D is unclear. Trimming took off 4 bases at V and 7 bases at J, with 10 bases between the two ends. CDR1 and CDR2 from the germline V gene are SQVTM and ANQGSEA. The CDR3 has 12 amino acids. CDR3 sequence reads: CSVGFIRGELFF. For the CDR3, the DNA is TGCAGCGTTGGGTTTATTCGCGGGGAGCTGTTTTTT.

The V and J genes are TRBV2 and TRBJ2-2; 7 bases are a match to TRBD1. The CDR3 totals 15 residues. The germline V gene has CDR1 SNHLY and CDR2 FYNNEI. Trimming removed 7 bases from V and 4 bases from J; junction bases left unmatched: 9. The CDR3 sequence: CASKKQGSFTGELFF. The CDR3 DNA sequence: TGTGCCAGCAAAAAACAGGGGTCGTTCACCGGGGAGCTGTTTTTT.

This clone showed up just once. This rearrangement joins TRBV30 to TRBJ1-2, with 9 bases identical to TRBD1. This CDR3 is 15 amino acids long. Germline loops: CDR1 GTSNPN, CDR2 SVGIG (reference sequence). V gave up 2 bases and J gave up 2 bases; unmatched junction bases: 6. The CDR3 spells CAWSKRTGENYGYTF. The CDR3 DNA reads TGTGCCTGGAGTAAAAGGACAGGGGAGAACTATGGCTACACCTTC.

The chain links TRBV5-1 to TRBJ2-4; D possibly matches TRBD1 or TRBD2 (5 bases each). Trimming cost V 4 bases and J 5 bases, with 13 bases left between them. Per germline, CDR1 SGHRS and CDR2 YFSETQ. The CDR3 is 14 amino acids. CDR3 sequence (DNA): TGCGCCAGCAGCATCCGGGACGGGGAAAACATTCAGTACTTC. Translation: CASSIRDGENIQYF.

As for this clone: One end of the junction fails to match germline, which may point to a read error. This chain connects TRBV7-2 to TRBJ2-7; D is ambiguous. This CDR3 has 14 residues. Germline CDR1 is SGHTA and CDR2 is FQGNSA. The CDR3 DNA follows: TGTGCCAGCAGCTTAAGTCGTGACTCCCACGAGCAGTACTTC. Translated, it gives CASSLSRDSHEQYF.

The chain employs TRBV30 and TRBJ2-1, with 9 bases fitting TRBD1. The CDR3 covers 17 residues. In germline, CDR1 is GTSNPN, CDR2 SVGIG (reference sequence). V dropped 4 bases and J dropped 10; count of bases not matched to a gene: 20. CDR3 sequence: CAWNRANWGQGSVEQFF. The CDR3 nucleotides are TGTGCCTGGAATAGGGCGAACTGGGGACAGGGTTCGGTCGAGCAGTTCTTC.

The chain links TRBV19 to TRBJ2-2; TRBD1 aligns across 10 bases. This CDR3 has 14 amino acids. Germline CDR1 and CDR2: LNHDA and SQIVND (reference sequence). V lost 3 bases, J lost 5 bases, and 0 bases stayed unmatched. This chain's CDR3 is CASSMGQGTGELFF. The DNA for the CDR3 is TGTGCCAGTAGTATGGGACAGGGGACCGGGGAGCTGTTTTTT.

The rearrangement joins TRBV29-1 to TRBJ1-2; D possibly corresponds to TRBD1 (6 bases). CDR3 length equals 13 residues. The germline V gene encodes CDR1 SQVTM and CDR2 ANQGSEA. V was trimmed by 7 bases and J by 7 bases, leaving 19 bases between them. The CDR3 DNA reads TGCAGCGCCATCAAGGGGGGGATCCCTGGCTACACCTTC. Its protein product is CSAIKGGIPGYTF.

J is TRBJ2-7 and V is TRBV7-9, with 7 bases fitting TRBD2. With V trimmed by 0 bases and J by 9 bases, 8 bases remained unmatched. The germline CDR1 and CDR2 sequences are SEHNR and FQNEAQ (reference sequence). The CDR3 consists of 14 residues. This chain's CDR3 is CASSLASGGFGQYF. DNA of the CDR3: TGTGCCAGCAGCTTAGCGTCGGGGGGATTCGGGCAGTACTTC.

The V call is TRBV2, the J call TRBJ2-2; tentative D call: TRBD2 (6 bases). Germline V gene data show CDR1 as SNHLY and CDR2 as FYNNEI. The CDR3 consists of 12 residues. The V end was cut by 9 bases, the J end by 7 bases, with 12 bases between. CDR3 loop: CASTGGLGELFF. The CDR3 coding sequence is TGTGCCAGTACCGGGGGACTCGGGGAGCTGTTTTTT.

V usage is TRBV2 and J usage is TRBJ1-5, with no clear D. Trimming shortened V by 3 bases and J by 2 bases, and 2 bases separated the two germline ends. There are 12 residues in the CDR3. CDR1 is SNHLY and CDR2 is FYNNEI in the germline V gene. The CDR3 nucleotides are TGTGCCAGCAGTGAGGGCAATCAGCCCCAGCATTTT. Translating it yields CASSEGNQPQHF.

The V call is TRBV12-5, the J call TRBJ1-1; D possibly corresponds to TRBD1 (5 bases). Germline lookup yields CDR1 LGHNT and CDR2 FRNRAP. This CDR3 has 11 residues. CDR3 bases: TGTGCCAAGACAGATGGAACTGAAGCTTTCTTT. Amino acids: CAKTDGTEAFF.

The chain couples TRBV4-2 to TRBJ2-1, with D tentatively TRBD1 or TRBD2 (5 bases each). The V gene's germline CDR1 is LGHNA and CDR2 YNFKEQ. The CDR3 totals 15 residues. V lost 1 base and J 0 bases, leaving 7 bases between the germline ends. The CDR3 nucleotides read TGTGCCAGCAGCCAAGTGGGGGTCTCCTACAATGAGCAGTTCTTC. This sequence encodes CASSQVGVSYNEQFF.

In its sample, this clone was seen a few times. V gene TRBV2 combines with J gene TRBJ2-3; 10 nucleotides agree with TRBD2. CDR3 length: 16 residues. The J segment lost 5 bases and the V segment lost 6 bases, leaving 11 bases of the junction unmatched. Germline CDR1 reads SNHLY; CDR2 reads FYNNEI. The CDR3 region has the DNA TGTGCCAGCAGCCCCCTAGGACTAGCGGTAGGAGATACGCAGTATTTT. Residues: CASSPLGLAVGDTQYF.

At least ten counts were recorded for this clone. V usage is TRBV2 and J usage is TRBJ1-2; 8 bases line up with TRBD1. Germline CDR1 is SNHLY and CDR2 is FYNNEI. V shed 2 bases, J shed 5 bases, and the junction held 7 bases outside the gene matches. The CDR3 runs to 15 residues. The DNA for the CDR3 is TGTGCCAGCAGTGAAACTTGGACAGGGCGGTATGGCTACACCTTC. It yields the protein CASSETWTGRYGYTF.

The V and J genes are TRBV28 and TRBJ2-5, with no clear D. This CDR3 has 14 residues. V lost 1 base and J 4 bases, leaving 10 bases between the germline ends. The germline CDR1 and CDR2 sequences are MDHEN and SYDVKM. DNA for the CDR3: TGTGCCAGCAGTTTATCACCCCGAGGAGAGACCCAGTACTTC. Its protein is CASSLSPRGETQYF.

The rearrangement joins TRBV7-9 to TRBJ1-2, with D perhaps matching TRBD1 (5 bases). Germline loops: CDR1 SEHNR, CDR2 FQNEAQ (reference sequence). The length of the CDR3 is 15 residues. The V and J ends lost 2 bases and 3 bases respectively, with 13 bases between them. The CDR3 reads CASSLNGGKDYGYTF. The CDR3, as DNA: TGTGCCAGCAGCTTAAACGGGGGGAAGGACTATGGCTACACCTTC.

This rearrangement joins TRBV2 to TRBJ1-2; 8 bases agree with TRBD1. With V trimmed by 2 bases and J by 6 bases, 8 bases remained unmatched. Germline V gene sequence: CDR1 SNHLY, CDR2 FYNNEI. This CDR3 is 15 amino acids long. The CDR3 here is CASSEQETGVDGYTF. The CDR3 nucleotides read TGTGCCAGCAGTGAACAAGAGACAGGGGTGGATGGCTACACCTTC.

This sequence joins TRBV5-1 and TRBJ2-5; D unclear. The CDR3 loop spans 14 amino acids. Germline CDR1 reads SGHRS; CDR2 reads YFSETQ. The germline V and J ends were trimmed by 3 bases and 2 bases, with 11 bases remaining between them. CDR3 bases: TGCGCCAGCAGCTCCGGACGGGTGCAAGAGACCCAGTACTTC. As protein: CASSSGRVQETQYF.

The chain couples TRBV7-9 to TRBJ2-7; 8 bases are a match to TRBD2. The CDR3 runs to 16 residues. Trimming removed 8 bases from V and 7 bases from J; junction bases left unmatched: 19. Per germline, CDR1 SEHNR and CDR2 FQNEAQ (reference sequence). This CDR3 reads CASGHALREGLSEQYF. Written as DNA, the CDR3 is TGTGCCAGCGGCCATGCGTTACGGGAGGGACTCTCAGAGCAGTACTTC.

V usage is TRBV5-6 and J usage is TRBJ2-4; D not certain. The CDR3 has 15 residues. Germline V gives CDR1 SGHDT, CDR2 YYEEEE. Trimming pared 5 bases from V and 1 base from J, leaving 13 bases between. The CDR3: CASSSLEMAKNIQYF. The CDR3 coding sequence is TGTGCCAGCAGTTCCCTGGAAATGGCCAAAAACATTCAGTACTTC.